The 18 T cell receptor beta chains below come from one sample, sequenced in a study of cytomegalovirus exposure and HLA in healthy donors. PCR employed 60 Vbeta and 13 Jbeta primers. Libraries were prepared by immunoSEQ multiplex PCR; TCRdb keeps only in-frame clonotypes and omits some of them. The table lists some 120,000 clones, 75% to 80% of them singletons. The sequenced material came from PBMCs. The receptors derive from a woman aged 40 to 49 in good health and CMV-seronegative.

The CDR3 DNA follows: TGTGCCAGTAGTAAGCGGGAGTCGGCCTACAATGAGCAGTTCTTC. Protein product: CASSKRESAYNEQFF. This sequence joins TRBV19 and TRBJ2-1; 8 positions agree with TRBD2. The CDR3 extends over 15 amino acids. Germline V gene lookup returns CDR1 LNHDA and CDR2 SQIVND (reference sequence). Trimming at V came to 4 bases and at J to 2 bases, leaving 4 bases not matched to a gene.

The chain links TRBV28 to TRBJ2-5; 13 nucleotides line up with TRBD2. The germline gives CDR1 MDHEN, CDR2 SYDVKM. The CDR3 sequence is 16 residues long. Losses at the gene ends were 5 bases for V and 6 bases for J; bases not matched to a gene: 9. Written as DNA, the CDR3 is TGTGCCAGCAGTCCAGGACTAGCGGGAGCGATTAAGACCCAGTACTTC. This codes for CASSPGLAGAIKTQYF.

A single count supports this clone. V usage is TRBV7-2 and J usage is TRBJ1-4; TRBD1 is a possible D gene (5 bases). The CDR3 covers 14 residues. V dropped 1 base and J dropped 4 bases, with 7 bases sitting between them. The germline CDR1 and CDR2 sequences are SGHTA and FQGNSA. CDR3 sequence (DNA): TGTGCCAGCAGCTTAGGCCAGGGTAATGAAAAACTGTTTTTT. Its protein is CASSLGQGNEKLFF.

The chain uses TRBV6-5 and TRBJ2-7, with D maybe TRBD2 (5 bases). The germline CDR1 and CDR2 sequences are MNHEY and SVGAGI. The CDR3 loop spans 15 amino acids. V shed 6 bases and J shed 2 bases, with 17 bases lying between them. CDR3 DNA sequence: TGTGCCAGCAGCCTAAAGGGAGTCGGGGCCTACGAGCAGTACTTC. Its protein product is CASSLKGVGAYEQYF.

The chain combines TRBV5-1 with TRBJ1-2, with TRBD1 as a possible D gene (5 bases). CDR3 length: 13 amino acids. Per the germline V gene, CDR1 is SGHRS and CDR2 is YFSETQ. Trimming shortened V by 0 bases and J by 7 bases, and 10 bases separated the two germline ends. This chain's CDR3 is CASSLAAGLGYTF. The CDR3 nucleotides are TGCGCCAGCAGCTTGGCGGCAGGGCTTGGCTACACCTTC. The variable domain in full, completed from reference TRBV5-1 and TRBJ1-2, reads KAGVTQTPRYLIKTRGQQVTLSCSPISGHRSVSWYQQTPGQGLQFLFEYFSETQRNKGNFPGRFSGRQFSNSRSEMNVSTLELGDSALYLCASSLAAGLGYTFGSGTRLTVV.

This clone was counted a single time. The rearrangement links TRBV15 to TRBJ2-5, with D uncertain. The better agreement between TRBJ2-7 and the DNA end casts doubt on the J call. CDR1 and CDR2 from the germline V gene are LNHNV and YYDKDF (reference sequence). This CDR3 comprises 13 residues. The CDR3, as DNA: TGTGCCACCAGCAATTCTCTATCCTACGAGCAGTACTTC. Its translation: CATSNSLSYEQYF.

This chain uses TRBV4-2 with TRBJ2-3; 14 bases map to TRBD2. CDR1 and CDR2 from the germline V gene are LGHNA and YNFKEQ. The V and J ends lost 6 bases and 5 bases, in that order; junction bases with no gene match: 10. The length of the CDR3 is 17 residues. The DNA of the CDR3 is TGTGCCAGCAGTCTCATCCTCGGACTAGCGGGAGGAGATACGCAGTATTTT. Protein product: CASSLILGLAGGDTQYF.

The gene calls are TRBV2 and TRBJ1-2; D is ambiguous. Trimming shortened V by 7 bases and J by 2 bases, and 8 bases separated the two germline ends. CDR1 is SNHLY and CDR2 is FYNNEI in the germline V gene. The CDR3 is 12 amino acids. The CDR3 DNA reads TGTGCCAGCACTTGGGAGAACTATGGCTACACCTTC. Amino acid sequence: CASTWENYGYTF.

This clone appeared once. This chain links TRBV18 with TRBJ1-1, with TRBD1 as a possible D gene (6 bases). The length of the CDR3 is 13 residues. Trimming pared 5 bases from V and 4 bases from J, leaving 11 bases between. Germline V CDR1 and CDR2: KGHSH, LQKENI. CDR3 sequence reads: CASSAGEFTEAFF. Written as DNA, the CDR3 is TGTGCCAGCTCAGCAGGGGAGTTCACTGAAGCTTTCTTT.

The chain joins TRBV6-5 to TRBJ1-2; D not resolved. V was cut by 6 bases and J by 7 bases, with 15 bases left in between. Germline CDR1 is MNHEY and CDR2 is SVGAGI. The CDR3 has 13 residues. This CDR3 is CASRQRRVPGYTF. DNA of the CDR3: TGTGCCAGCAGACAACGACGGGTCCCTGGCTACACCTTC.

This clone was counted a few times. The germline gene is not matched at one end of the junction; a read error may be the cause. The chain employs TRBV7-9 and TRBJ2-2; D possibly corresponds to TRBD2 (7 bases). The CDR3 sequence is 14 residues long. Germline V gives CDR1 SEHNR, CDR2 FQNEAQ (reference sequence). CDR3 sequence: CSSSSWEGAGELFF. The CDR3 DNA follows: TGTTCCAGCAGCTCCTGGGAGGGGGCCGGGGAGCTGTTTTTT.

This clone appeared a single time. The chain uses TRBV10-3 and TRBJ2-2; unclear D gene. The CDR3 covers 13 residues. CDR1 is ENHRY and CDR2 is SYGVKD in the germline V gene. Trimming removed 2 bases from V and 7 bases from J, with 8 bases in between. The CDR3 loop is CAISEGGYGELFF. CDR3 nucleotide sequence: TGTGCCATCAGTGAGGGCGGTTACGGGGAGCTGTTTTTT.

This chain links TRBV9 with TRBJ2-7; tentatively, D is TRBD1 (6 bases). Trimming shortened V by 4 bases and J by 0 bases, and 8 bases separated the two germline ends. Germline values: CDR1 SGDLS, CDR2 YYNGEE. The CDR3 runs to 13 residues. The CDR3 protein is CASSLDSSYEQYF. In nucleotides, the CDR3 is TGTGCCAGCAGCCTGGACAGCTCCTACGAGCAGTACTTC.

The V gene is TRBV9, the J gene TRBJ2-7; 7 nucleotides match TRBD2. This CDR3 comprises 15 residues. After removal of 0 bases from V and 2 bases from J, the junction contained 5 bases not matched to a gene. Germline V gives CDR1 SGDLS, CDR2 YYNGEE. This CDR3 is CASSVGGGITYEQYF. The CDR3 DNA reads as TGTGCCAGCAGCGTAGGGGGGGGGATTACCTACGAGCAGTACTTC.

About this clone: Compared with germline, one end of the junction differs, possibly owing to a read error. This CDR3 reads CASRPHLSGANGLTF. The CDR3 coding sequence is TGTGCCAGCAGACCCCACCTCTCTGGGGCCAACGGCCTGACTTTC. V gene TRBV6-6 combines with J gene TRBJ2-6; TRBD1 might be the D (5 bases). This CDR3 contains 15 residues. Germline V lookup: CDR1 MNHNY, CDR2 SVGAGI (reference sequence).

V is TRBV7-3 and J is TRBJ2-3; 7 bases match TRBD2. V dropped 6 bases and J dropped 6; count of bases not matched to a gene: 6. The CDR3 loop spans 13 amino acids. Germline V gene data show CDR1 as SGHTA and CDR2 as FQGTGA. CDR3 coding DNA: TGTGCCAGCAGTCGGCGGGAGTCGGATACGCAGTATTTT. Its translation is CASSRRESDTQYF.

A few counts support this clone. The chain couples TRBV27 to TRBJ2-1; 7 positions match TRBD2. The J segment lost 14 bases and the V segment lost 1 base, leaving 2 bases of the junction unmatched. The CDR3 runs 11 residues. Germline CDR1 and CDR2: MNHEY and SMNVEV (reference sequence). CDR3 in DNA: TGTGCCAGCAGTTTATATGGACTAGAGTTCTTC. Protein: CASSLYGLEFF.

The chain links TRBV2 to TRBJ2-7; tentatively, D is TRBD1 (5 bases). Between the trimmed V and J ends, which lost 10 bases and 0 bases, there was a span of 19 bases. The CDR3 totals 15 residues. The germline gives CDR1 SNHLY, CDR2 FYNNEI. CDR3 sequence reads: CATQEGASSSYEQYF. CDR3 nucleotide sequence: TGTGCCACCCAGGAAGGGGCTTCGAGCTCCTACGAGCAGTACTTC. Full variable domain (outside the CDR3, taken from reference TRBV2 and TRBJ2-7): EPEVTQTPSHQVTQMGQEVILRCVPISNHLYFYWYRQILGQKVEFLVSFYNNEISEKSEIFDDQFSVERPDGSNFTLKIRSTKLEDSAMYFCATQEGASSSYEQYFGPGTRLTVT.